Shown below are 21 T cell receptor beta chains from a single sample sequenced in a study of shared clonotypes between healthy human individuals. Produced via immunoSEQ multiplex PCR; TCRdb's table is partial and in-frame only. Among more than 2,000,000 clones listed, 85% to 95% were seen once. Material: naive CD4+ T cells from PBMCs. Subset indicated: CD45RA+ positively selected. Receptor source: a man between 18 and 35 years old in good health. Some clones in this sample may be carry-over from other donors' samples.

This rearrangement joins TRBV2 to TRBJ2-7, with D unresolved. The CDR3 has 11 amino acids. Germline CDR1 and CDR2: SNHLY and FYNNEI. Trimming cost V 5 bases and J 11 bases, with 13 bases left between them. The chain's CDR3 is CASSYQDDEYF. The CDR3 region has the DNA TGTGCCAGCAGTTATCAGGACGACGAGTACTTC.

Details on this clone: The same CDR3 is also encoded by other DNA sequences in this sample. The DNA for the CDR3 is TGTGCCTGGAGCCCATATCCACCAACTGGCTACACCTTC. Amino acids: CAWSPYPPTGYTF. This rearrangement joins TRBV30 to TRBJ1-2; no definite D call. Germline CDR1 and CDR2: GTSNPN and SVGIG (reference sequence). The CDR3 extends over 13 amino acids. Trimming took off 3 bases at V and 7 bases at J, with 15 bases between the two ends. Full variable domain (remainder filled in from reference TRBV30 and TRBJ1-2): SQTIHQWPATLVQPVGSPLSLECTVEGTSNPNLYWYRQAAGRGLQLLFYSVGIGQISSEVPQNLSASRPQDRQFILSSKKLLLSDSGFYLCAWSPYPPTGYTFGSGTRLTVV.

The chain recombines TRBV7-8 with TRBJ2-1, with D hard to call. With 1 base removed from V and 3 bases from J, the gap between germline ends came to 4 bases. The CDR3 consists of 13 residues. Germline V gives CDR1 SGHVS, CDR2 FQNEAQ. For the CDR3, the DNA is TGTGCCAGCAGCTTAGGAAACTACAATGAGCAGTTCTTC. It specifies CASSLGNYNEQFF. Using reference TRBV7-8 and TRBJ2-1 for the parts outside the CDR3, the full variable domain is GAGVSQSPRYKVAKRGQDVALRCDPISGHVSLFWYQQALGQGPEFLTYFQNEAQLDKSGLPSDRFFAERPEGSVSTLKIQRTQQEDSAVYLCASSLGNYNEQFFGPGTRLTVL.

The chain joins TRBV5-1 to TRBJ2-7; D remains ambiguous. Trimming shortened V by 0 bases and J by 5 bases, and 6 bases separated the two germline ends. Germline V gene sequence: CDR1 SGHRS, CDR2 YFSETQ. This CDR3 spans 12 amino acids. Here the CDR3 reads CASSLESHEQYF. The CDR3 nucleotides read TGCGCCAGCAGCTTGGAGAGCCACGAGCAGTACTTC.

This clone was observed once. V usage is TRBV7-6 and J usage is TRBJ1-2; 7 bases line up with TRBD1. CDR3 size: 15 residues. Germline CDR1 reads SGHVS; CDR2 reads FNYEAQ. V lost 1 base, J lost 2 bases, and 4 bases stayed unmatched. CDR3 region: CASSLGLGQNYGYTF. The CDR3, as DNA: TGTGCCAGCAGCTTAGGTCTGGGACAGAACTATGGCTACACCTTC. Using reference TRBV7-6 and TRBJ1-2 for the parts outside the CDR3, the full variable domain is GAGVSQSPRYKVTKRGQDVALRCDPISGHVSLYWYRQALGQGPEFLTYFNYEAQQDKSGLPNDRFSAERPEGSISTLTIQRTEQRDSAMYRCASSLGLGQNYGYTFGSGTRLTVV.

About this clone itself: Germline is not matched at one junction end, which may reflect a read error. V and J are TRBV28 and TRBJ1-2; tentatively, D is TRBD1 (6 bases). Per germline, CDR1 MDHEN and CDR2 SYDVKM. The CDR3 has 15 amino acids. The DNA for the CDR3 is TGTGCCAGCAGTCCTCGGGGGGGGCGAAACTATGACTACACCTTC. This sequence encodes CASSPRGGRNYDYTF.

CDR3 in amino acids: CASSRDRGRGQFF. The DNA of the CDR3 is TGCGCCAGCAGCCGGGACAGGGGGCGGGGGCAGTTCTTC. The chain couples TRBV4-3 to TRBJ2-1; TRBD1 agrees at 12 bases. The CDR3 totals 13 residues. CDR1 is LGHNA, CDR2 YSLEER, per germline. J gave up 12 bases and V 4 bases, and 4 bases lay outside the gene matches.

This rearrangement joins TRBV5-6 to TRBJ1-1, with a possible D match to TRBD1 (6 bases). Germline V gene lookup returns CDR1 SGHDT and CDR2 YYEEEE. Trimming left V 4 bases short and J 4 bases short, with 14 bases between. The CDR3 has 14 amino acids. The CDR3 coding sequence is TGTGCCAGCAGCGTACAGGGAGGGGTCACTGAAGCTTTCTTT. Its translation: CASSVQGGVTEAFF.

The chain has TRBV30 and TRBJ1-1; tentatively, D is TRBD1 (5 bases). Per the germline V gene, CDR1 is GTSNPN and CDR2 is SVGIG (reference sequence). The CDR3 covers 14 residues. The ends were cut back, 3 bases at V and 3 bases at J, with 14 bases in the middle. CDR3 protein: CAWSFGARYTEAFF. The CDR3, as DNA: TGTGCCTGGAGCTTTGGGGCCCGCTACACTGAAGCTTTCTTT.

The CDR3 nucleotides read TGTGCCAGCAGTACTTACCAGGGGGCGCTCAACAATGAGCAGTTCTTC. This codes for CASSTYQGALNNEQFF. The chain carries TRBV28 and TRBJ2-1; TRBD1 matches at 8 bases. CDR1 and CDR2 (germline): MDHEN, SYDVKM. V was clipped by 5 bases and J by 5 bases; unmatched bases: 11. The CDR3 covers 16 residues.

The chain joins TRBV6-1 to TRBJ2-7, with D possibly matching TRBD1 (6 bases). The CDR3 has 14 amino acids. In germline, CDR1 is MNHNS, CDR2 SASEGT. V dropped 9 bases and J dropped 1 base, with 16 bases sitting between them. CDR3 sequence reads: CASGYVTGSYEQYF. The CDR3 DNA sequence: TGTGCCAGTGGGTATGTGACAGGATCCTACGAGCAGTACTTC.

This CDR3 reads CASSQGLVSYEQYF. The CDR3, as DNA: TGTGCCAGCAGCCAGGGACTAGTCTCCTACGAGCAGTACTTC. V usage is TRBV4-2 and J usage is TRBJ2-7, with 8 bases lining up with TRBD2. CDR1 LGHNA and CDR2 YNFKEQ come from the germline V gene. Losses at the gene ends were 3 bases for V and 0 bases for J; bases not matched to a gene: 1. The CDR3 consists of 14 residues.

In regard to this clone: The identical CDR3 is also encoded by other nucleotide sequences in the sample. This sequence joins TRBV11-3 and TRBJ2-1; 9 nucleotides align to TRBD1. Germline assignment: CDR1 SGHNT and CDR2 YENEEA. The CDR3 contains 15 residues. Trimming cost V 5 bases and J 4 bases; bases outside gene matches: 6. Here the CDR3 DNA reads TGTGCCAGCAGCCAGGGACAGGGTTCTTACAATGAGCAGTTCTTC. Translating gives CASSQGQGSYNEQFF. Full variable domain (missing parts from reference TRBV11-3 and TRBJ2-1): EAGVVQSPRYKIIEKKQPVAFWCNPISGHNTLYWYLQNLGQGPELLIRYENEEAVDDSQLPKDRFSAERLKGVDSTLKIQPAELGDSAVYLCASSQGQGSYNEQFFGPGTRLTVL.

V gene TRBV6-5 combines with J gene TRBJ2-3, with 7 nucleotides matching TRBD1. Germline CDR1 is MNHEY and CDR2 is SVGAGI. The trim removed 2 bases at V and 9 bases at J, leaving 8 bases unmatched. This CDR3 region has 14 residues. Here the CDR3 DNA reads TGTGCCAGCAGTTACCCTATAGCAGGGGGAACGCAGTATTTT. Its translation: CASSYPIAGGTQYF.

The rearrangement links TRBV6-5 to TRBJ2-5, with D perhaps TRBD1 or TRBD2 (5 bases each). Trimming cost V 6 bases and J 2 bases, with 7 bases left between them. The CDR3 is 12 amino acids. Germline lookup yields CDR1 MNHEY and CDR2 SVGAGI. For the CDR3, the DNA is TGTGCCAGCAGCAGGGAGCAAGAGACCCAGTACTTC. This gives the protein CASSREQETQYF.

The rearrangement uses TRBV6-6 and TRBJ2-1; D possibly corresponds to TRBD2 (6 bases). From germline, CDR1 is MNHNY and CDR2 SVGAGI (reference sequence). V was cut by 6 bases and J by 6 bases, with 12 bases left in between. The CDR3 contains 13 residues. The CDR3: CASRMTSGNEQFF. The CDR3 DNA reads TGTGCCAGCAGAATGACTAGTGGCAATGAGCAGTTCTTC.

The chain couples TRBV20-1 to TRBJ2-3, with D uncertain. Per the germline V gene, CDR1 is DFQATT and CDR2 is SNEGSKA (reference sequence). The CDR3 is 11 residues long. Deletions cut 8 bases from V and 0 bases from J, with 6 bases between. The CDR3 DNA is TGCAGTTACAGAAGCACAGATACGCAGTATTTT. This gives the protein CSYRSTDTQYF.

This chain uses TRBV18 with TRBJ2-3, with 9 bases matching TRBD1. V lost 6 bases to trimming and J lost 5 bases; unmatched junction nucleotides: 12. The CDR3 is 16 amino acids. The germline CDR1 and CDR2 sequences are KGHSH and LQKENI. In nucleotides, the CDR3 is TGTGCCAGCTCCCTGTTGACAGGGGGGTTAGGAGATACGCAGTATTTT. Amino acids: CASSLLTGGLGDTQYF.

Concerning this clone itself: The same CDR3 can be traced to other DNA sequences in this sample. The rearrangement links TRBV7-9 to TRBJ1-3; no clear D. In germline, CDR1 is SEHNR, CDR2 FQNEAQ (reference sequence). CDR3 length equals 14 residues. Trimming stripped 1 base from V and 1 base from J, with 5 bases between. In nucleotides, the CDR3 is TGTGCCAGCAGCTTAGGGGTATCTGGAAACACCATATATTTT. Translated, it gives CASSLGVSGNTIYF.

The genes are TRBV7-8 and TRBJ2-1, with unresolved D. This CDR3 is 15 amino acids long. In germline, CDR1 is SGHVS, CDR2 FQNEAQ. V shed 0 bases and J shed 6 bases, with 12 bases lying between them. The CDR3 DNA is TGTGCCAGCAGCTTAGCATCATCCAGTGCCAATGAGCAGTTCTTC. The encoded protein is CASSLASSSANEQFF.

The chain has TRBV19 and TRBJ2-1, with TRBD1 as a possible D gene (5 bases). The CDR3 length is 15 residues. Germline lookup yields CDR1 LNHDA and CDR2 SQIVND (reference sequence). V lost 5 bases to trimming and J lost 5 bases, with 16 bases between them. The CDR3 bases are TGTGCCAGTAGTCCATGGACATCTTGGGACAATGAGCAGTTCTTC. It codes for CASSPWTSWDNEQFF.